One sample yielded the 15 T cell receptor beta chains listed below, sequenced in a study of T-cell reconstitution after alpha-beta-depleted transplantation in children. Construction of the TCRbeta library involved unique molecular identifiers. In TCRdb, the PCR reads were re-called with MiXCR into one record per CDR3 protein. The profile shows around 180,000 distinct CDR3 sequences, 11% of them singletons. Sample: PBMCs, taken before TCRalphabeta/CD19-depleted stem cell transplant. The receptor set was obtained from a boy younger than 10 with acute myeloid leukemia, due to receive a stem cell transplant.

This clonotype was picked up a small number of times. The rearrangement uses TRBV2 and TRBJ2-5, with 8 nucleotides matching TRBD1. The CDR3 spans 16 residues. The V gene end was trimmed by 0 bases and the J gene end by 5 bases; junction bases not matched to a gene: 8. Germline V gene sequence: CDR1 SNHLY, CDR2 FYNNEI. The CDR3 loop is CASSEAGIQGGETQYF. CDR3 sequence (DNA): TGTGCCAGCAGTGAAGCGGGGATACAGGGGGGTGAGACCCAGTACTTC.

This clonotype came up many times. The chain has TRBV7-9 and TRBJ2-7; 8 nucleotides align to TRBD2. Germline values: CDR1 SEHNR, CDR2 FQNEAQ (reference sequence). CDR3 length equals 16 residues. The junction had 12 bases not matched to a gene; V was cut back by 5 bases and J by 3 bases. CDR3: CASSGDESGRGYEQYF. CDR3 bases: TGTGCCAGCAGCGGAGATGAGAGCGGGAGAGGCTACGAGCAGTACTTC. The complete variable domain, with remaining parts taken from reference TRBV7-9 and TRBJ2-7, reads DTGVSQNPRHKITKRGQNVTFRCDPISEHNRLYWYRQTLGQGPEFLTYFQNEAQLEKSRLLSDRFSAERPKGSFSTLEIQRTEQGDSAMYLCASSGDESGRGYEQYFGPGTRLTVT.

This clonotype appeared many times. The CDR3: CSARDPGLAVSYNEQFF. The DNA for the CDR3 is TGCAGTGCTAGAGATCCGGGACTAGCGGTGTCCTACAATGAGCAGTTCTTC. The genes are TRBV20-1 and TRBJ2-1, with 11 bases aligning to TRBD2. CDR3 length: 17 amino acids. V lost 0 bases, J lost 1 base, and 5 bases stayed unmatched. CDR1 is DFQATT, CDR2 SNEGSKA, per germline (reference sequence).

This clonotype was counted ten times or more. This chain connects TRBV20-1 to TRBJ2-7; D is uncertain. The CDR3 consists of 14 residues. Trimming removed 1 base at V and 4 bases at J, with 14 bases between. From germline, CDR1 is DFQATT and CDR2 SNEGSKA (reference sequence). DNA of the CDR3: TGCAGTGCTAGAGCCCCACCGGGCCGATACGAGCAGTACTTC. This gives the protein CSARAPPGRYEQYF.

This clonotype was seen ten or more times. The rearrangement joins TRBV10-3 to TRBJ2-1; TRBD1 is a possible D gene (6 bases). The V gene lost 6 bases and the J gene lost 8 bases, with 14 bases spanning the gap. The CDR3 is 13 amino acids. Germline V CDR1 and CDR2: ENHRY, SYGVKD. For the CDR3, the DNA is TGTGCCATCAGGGGACAATTTTTTGATGAGCAGTTCTTC. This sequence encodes CAIRGQFFDEQFF.

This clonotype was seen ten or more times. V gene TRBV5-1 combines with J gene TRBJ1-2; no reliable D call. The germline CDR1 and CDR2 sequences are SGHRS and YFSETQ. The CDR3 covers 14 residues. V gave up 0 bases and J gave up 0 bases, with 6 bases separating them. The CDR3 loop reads CASSLDGANYGYTF. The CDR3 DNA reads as TGCGCCAGCAGCTTGGACGGAGCTAACTATGGCTACACCTTC.

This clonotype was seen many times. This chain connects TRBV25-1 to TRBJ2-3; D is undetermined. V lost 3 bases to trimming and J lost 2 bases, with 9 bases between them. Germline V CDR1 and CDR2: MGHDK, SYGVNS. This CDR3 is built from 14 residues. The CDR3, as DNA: TGTGCCAGCAGTGAGATGGGGATCACAGATACGCAGTATTTT. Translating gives CASSEMGITDTQYF.

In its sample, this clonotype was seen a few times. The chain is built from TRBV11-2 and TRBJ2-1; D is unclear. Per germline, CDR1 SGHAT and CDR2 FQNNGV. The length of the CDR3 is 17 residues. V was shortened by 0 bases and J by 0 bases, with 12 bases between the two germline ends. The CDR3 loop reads CASSLEPLESSYNEQFF. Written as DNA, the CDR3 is TGTGCCAGCAGCTTAGAGCCTCTTGAGAGCTCCTACAATGAGCAGTTCTTC.

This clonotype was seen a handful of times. The CDR3 nucleotides read TGTGCCTCCTGCCAACCGGGACAGAACAATGAGCAGTTCTTC. Translation: CASCQPGQNNEQFF. This rearrangement joins TRBV3-1 to TRBJ2-1, with TRBD1 matching over 7 bases. The germline CDR1 and CDR2 sequences are LGHDT and YNNKEL (reference sequence). This CDR3 region has 14 residues. V shed 11 bases and J 5 bases; nucleotides not matched to a gene: 12.

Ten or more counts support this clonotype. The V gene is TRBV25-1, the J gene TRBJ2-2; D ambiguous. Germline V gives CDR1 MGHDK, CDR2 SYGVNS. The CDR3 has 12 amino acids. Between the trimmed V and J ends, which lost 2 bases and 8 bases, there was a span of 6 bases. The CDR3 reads CASSERSGELFF. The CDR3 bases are TGTGCCAGCAGTGAAAGGTCTGGGGAGCTGTTTTTT. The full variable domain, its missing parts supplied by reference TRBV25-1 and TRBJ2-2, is EADIYQTPRYLVIGTGKKITLECSQTMGHDKMYWYQQDPGMELHLIHYSYGVNSTEKGDLSSESTVSRIRTEHFPLTLESARPSHTSQYLCASSERSGELFFGEGSRLTVL.

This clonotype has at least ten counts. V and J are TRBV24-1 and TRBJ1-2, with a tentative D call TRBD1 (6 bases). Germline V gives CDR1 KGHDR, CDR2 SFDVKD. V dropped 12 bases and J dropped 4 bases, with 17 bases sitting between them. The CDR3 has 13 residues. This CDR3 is CAASAGALYGYTF. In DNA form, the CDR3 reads TGTGCCGCGTCTGCAGGGGCCCTCTATGGCTACACCTTC.

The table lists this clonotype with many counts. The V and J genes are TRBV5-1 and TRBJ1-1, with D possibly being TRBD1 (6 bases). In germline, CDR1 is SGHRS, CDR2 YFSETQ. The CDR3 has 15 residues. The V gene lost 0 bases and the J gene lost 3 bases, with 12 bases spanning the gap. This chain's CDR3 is CASSLETGTDTEAFF. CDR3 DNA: TGCGCCAGCAGCTTGGAAACAGGGACGGACACTGAAGCTTTCTTT. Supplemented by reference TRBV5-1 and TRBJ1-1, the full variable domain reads KAGVTQTPRYLIKTRGQQVTLSCSPISGHRSVSWYQQTPGQGLQFLFEYFSETQRNKGNFPGRFSGRQFSNSRSEMNVSTLELGDSALYLCASSLETGTDTEAFFGQGTRLTVV.

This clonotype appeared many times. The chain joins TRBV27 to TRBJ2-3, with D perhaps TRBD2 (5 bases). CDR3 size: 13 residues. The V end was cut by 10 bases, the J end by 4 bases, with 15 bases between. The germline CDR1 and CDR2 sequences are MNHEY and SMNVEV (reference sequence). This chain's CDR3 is CATHVLRADTQYF. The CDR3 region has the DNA TGTGCCACCCACGTTTTGCGGGCAGATACGCAGTATTTT.

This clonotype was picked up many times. The CDR3: CASSLLLAGSADTQYF. The CDR3 DNA follows: TGTGCCAGCAGCCTACTACTAGCGGGGTCTGCAGATACGCAGTATTTT. The rearrangement links TRBV7-2 to TRBJ2-3, with 10 bases aligning to TRBD2. The CDR3 is made up of 16 amino acids. The V gene's germline CDR1 is SGHTA and CDR2 FQGNSA. The V gene end was trimmed by 5 bases and the J gene end by 4 bases; junction bases not matched to a gene: 9.

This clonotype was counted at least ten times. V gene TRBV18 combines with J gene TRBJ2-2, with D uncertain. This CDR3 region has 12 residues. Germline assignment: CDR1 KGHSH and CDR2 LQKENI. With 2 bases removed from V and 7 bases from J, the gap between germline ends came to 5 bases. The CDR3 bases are TGTGCCAGCTCACCATTGGACGGGGAGCTGTTTTTT. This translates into CASSPLDGELFF.